The clone carrying this T cell receptor beta chain was found once. The sample originates from a study of T cell responses to AZD1222 COVID-19 vaccine. The CDR3 length is 15 residues. V lost 7 bases and J lost 0, with 13 bases in between. The germline V gene has CDR1 SEHNR and CDR2 FQNEAQ (reference sequence). TCRdb's table, derived via immunoSEQ multiplex PCR, lists solely in-frame clones and lacks some. The sample consists of roughly 150,000 clones, around 91% of them appearing once. This sequence joins TRBV7-9 and TRBJ1-3; D is possibly TRBD1 (6 bases). Sequences were derived from peripheral blood, sampled 28 days after the second AZD1222 dose. The receptor comes from an adult who received the AZD1222 COVID-19 vaccine. CDR3 in amino acids: CASIQGAASGNTIYF. The CDR3 nucleotides are TGTGCCAGCATACAGGGCGCCGCCTCTGGAAACACCATATATTTT.